This TCR beta chain was captured by sequencing in a study of T cell responses to AZD1222 COVID-19 vaccine. Across the whole study: Analyses pooled second doses at about 4 or about 12 weeks. General study points: The sample set comprised mostly white British donors with more females, and clonal diversity was possibly underestimated. The reported proportion of spike-specific TCRs targeting unmutated variant regions was nearly half. No repertoire was sampled before or during the peak T cell response, only after it.

Profiled with immunoSEQ multiplex PCR; TCRdb holds only in-frame clones, not every one. This table holds some 120,000 clones, around 92% found once. Germline lookup yields CDR1 DFQATT and CDR2 SNEGSKA (reference sequence). V lost 3 bases to trimming and J lost 1 base, with 13 bases between them. This CDR3 region has 15 residues. This clone is a singleton in its sample. What it recognizes is unknown. The specimen comprised peripheral blood, sampled on day 0 of AZD1222 vaccination. The TCR comes from an adult in good health. The chain employs TRBV20-1 and TRBJ2-1, with unresolved D. The DNA for the CDR3 is TGCAGTGCTAGTAAGTTGGGTTCTTCCTACAATGAGCAGTTCTTC. Translated: CSASKLGSSYNEQFF.